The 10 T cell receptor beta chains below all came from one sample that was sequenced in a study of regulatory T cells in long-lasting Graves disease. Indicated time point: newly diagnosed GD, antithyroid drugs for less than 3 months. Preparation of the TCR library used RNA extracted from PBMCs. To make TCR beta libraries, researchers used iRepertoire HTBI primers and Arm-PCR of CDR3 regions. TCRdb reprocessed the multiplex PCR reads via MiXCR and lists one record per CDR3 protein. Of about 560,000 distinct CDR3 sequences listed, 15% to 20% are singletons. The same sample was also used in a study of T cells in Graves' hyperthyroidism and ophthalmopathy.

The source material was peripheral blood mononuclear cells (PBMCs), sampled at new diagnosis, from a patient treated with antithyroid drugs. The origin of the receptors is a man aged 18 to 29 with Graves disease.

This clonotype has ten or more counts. Written as DNA, the CDR3 is TGTGCCAGCAGTTACCTCGACACCTTCAATCAGCCCCAGCATTTT. It yields the protein CASSYLDTFNQPQHF. This chain links TRBV28 with TRBJ1-5; D not certain. CDR3 length equals 15 residues. The germline CDR1 and CDR2 sequences are MDHEN and SYDVKM. V was shortened by 4 bases and J by 3 bases, with 13 bases between the two germline ends.

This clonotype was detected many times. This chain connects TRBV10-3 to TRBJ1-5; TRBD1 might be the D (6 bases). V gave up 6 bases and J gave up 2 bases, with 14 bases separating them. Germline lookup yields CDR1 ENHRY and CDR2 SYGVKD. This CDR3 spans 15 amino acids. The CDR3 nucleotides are TGTGCCATCAGCAAATCGGACAGAGGCAATCAGCCCCAGCATTTT. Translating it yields CAISKSDRGNQPQHF.

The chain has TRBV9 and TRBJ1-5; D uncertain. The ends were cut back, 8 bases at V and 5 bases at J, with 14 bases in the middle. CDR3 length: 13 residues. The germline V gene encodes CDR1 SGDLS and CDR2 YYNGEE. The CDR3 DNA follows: TGTGCCAGTTCGGGAGGGTTAGATCAGCCCCAGCATTTT. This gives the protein CASSGGLDQPQHF.

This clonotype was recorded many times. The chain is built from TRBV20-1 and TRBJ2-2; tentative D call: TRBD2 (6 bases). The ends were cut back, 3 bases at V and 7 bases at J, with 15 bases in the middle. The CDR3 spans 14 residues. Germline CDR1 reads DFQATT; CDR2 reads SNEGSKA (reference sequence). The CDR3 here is CSASNPGLGGELFF. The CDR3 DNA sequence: TGCAGTGCTAGTAACCCGGGACTCGGCGGGGAGCTGTTTTTT.

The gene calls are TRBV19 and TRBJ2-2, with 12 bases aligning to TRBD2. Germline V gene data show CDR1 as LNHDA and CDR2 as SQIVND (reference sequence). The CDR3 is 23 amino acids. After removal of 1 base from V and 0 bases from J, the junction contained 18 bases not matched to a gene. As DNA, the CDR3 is TGTGCCAGTAGTATAGGCCGCGGCAGGGGGCTAGCGGGAGGGCCTTCGAACACCGGGGAGCTGTTTTTT. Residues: CASSIGRGRGLAGGPSNTGELFF.

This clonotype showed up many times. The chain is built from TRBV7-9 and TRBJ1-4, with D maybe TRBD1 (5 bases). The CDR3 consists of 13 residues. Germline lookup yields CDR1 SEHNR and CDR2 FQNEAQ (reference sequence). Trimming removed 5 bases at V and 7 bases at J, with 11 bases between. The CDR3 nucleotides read TGTGCCAGCAGCCGGGCGGGGGGTGAAAAACTGTTTTTT. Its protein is CASSRAGGEKLFF.

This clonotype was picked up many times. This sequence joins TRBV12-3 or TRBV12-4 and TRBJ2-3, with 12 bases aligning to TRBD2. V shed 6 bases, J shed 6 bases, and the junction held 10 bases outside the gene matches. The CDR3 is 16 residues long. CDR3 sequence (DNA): TGTGCCAGCAGCTTCGGGACTAGCGGGCTCAAGGATACGCAGTATTTT. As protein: CASSFGTSGLKDTQYF.

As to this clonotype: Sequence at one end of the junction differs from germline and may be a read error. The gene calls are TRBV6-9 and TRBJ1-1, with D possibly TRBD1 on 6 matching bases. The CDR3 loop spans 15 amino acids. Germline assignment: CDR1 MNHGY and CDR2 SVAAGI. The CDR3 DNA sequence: TGTGCCAGCGGTTATACAGGGAGCCCGAACACTGAAGCTTTCTTT. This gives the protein CASGYTGSPNTEAFF.

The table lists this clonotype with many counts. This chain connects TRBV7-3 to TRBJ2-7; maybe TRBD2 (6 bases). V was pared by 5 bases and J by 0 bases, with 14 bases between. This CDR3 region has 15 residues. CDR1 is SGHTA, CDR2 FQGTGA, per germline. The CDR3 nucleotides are TGTGCCAGCAGCACATGGGCGGGATCCTCCTACGAGCAGTACTTC. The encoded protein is CASSTWAGSSYEQYF.

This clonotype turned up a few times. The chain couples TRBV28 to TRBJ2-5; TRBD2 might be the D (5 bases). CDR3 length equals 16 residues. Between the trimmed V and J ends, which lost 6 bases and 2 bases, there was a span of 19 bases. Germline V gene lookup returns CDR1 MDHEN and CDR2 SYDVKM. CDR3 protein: CASSLPRVEAQETQYF. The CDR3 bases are TGTGCCAGCAGCCTCCCGAGGGTTGAGGCTCAAGAGACCCAGTACTTC.